The clone carrying this TCR beta chain has a count of ten or more. The antigen is undetermined. The record originates from a study of cytotoxic CD8 clonotypes in ibrutinib-treated CLL. As for the study in general: Responses: roughly 25 partial, 2 complete; after median around 64 months, around 14 stayed remitted, roughly 12 progressed. Averaging across samples gave about 230,000 productive templates and roughly 87,000 productive rearrangements.

This CDR3 contains 13 residues. The V end lost 0 bases, the J end lost 7 bases, and 10 bases lay between the germline ends. Germline V CDR1 and CDR2: MNHEY, SVGAGI. Assay used: immunoSEQ multiplex PCR; TCRdb lists only in-frame clones, some missing. Of 150,000 to 200,000 clones listed, approximately 91% were seen once; the top ten hold 3%. Study-level results: Timing of sampling differed between sustained-remission and progressing patients.

The material was PBMCs, obtained at disease progression, from a patient treated with ibrutinib. The source of this sequence is a human donor with chronic lymphocytic leukemia. This chain uses TRBV6-5 with TRBJ2-7; D gene uncertain. CDR3 loop: CASSYSPAGEQYF. The DNA of the CDR3 is TGTGCCAGCAGTTACTCCCCCGCCGGGGAGCAGTACTTC.